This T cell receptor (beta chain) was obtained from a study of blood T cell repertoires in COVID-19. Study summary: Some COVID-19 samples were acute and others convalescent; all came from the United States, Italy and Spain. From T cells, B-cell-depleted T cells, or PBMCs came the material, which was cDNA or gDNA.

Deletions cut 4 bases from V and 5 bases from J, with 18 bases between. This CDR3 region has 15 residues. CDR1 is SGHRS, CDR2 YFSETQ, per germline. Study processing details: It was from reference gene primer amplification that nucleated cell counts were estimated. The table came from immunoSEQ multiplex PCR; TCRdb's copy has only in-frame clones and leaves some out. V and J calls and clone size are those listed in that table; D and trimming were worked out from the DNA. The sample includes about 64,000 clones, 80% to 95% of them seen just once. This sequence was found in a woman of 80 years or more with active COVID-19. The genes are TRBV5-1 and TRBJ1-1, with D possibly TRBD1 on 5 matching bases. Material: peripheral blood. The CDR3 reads CASSALDSGRTEAFF. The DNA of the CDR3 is TGCGCCAGCAGCGCCCTTGACAGTGGGCGAACTGAAGCTTTCTTT.